Listed below are T cell receptor beta chains from one sample, sequenced in a study of CD8+ T cells in alopecia areata. The method was immunoSEQ multiplex PCR; TCRdb's version includes in-frame clones alone and lacks a portion of them. Of approximately 34,000 clones in the sample, approximately 58% are singletons; the top ten hold approximately 40%. Sequencing used NKG2D-high CD8+ T cells sorted from blood. These receptors all come from a human donor with alopecia areata. CDR3s include the opening cysteine and the closing phenylalanine or tryptophan. A D gene is named only where the DNA matches it firmly. Expanded clones get a size class; other rows say once, few or many, or leave the size out.

V: TRBV7-9
size: -
D: -
J: TRBJ1-2
CDR3: CASSLFQGINYGYTF
DNA: TGTGCCAGCAGCTTATTCCAGGGGATTAACTATGGCTACACCTTC

V: TRBV4-1
size: -
D: TRBD1
J: TRBJ1-5
CDR3: CASSQDRASNQPQHF
DNA: TGCGCCAGCAGCCAGGACAGGGCAAGCAATCAGCCCCAGCATTTT

V: TRBV30
size: -
D: TRBD1
J: TRBJ2-5
CDR3: CAWETGEQTQYF
DNA: TGTGCCTGGGAGACAGGGGAGCAGACCCAGTACTTC

V: TRBV27
size: -
D: TRBD1
J: TRBJ1-6
CDR3: CASSFGQGANSPLHF
DNA: TGTGCCAGCTCCTTTGGGCAGGGGGCTAATTCACCCCTCCACTTT

V: TRBV7-2
size: -
D: TRBD2
J: TRBJ2-5
CDR3: CASSSLAGTQETQYF
DNA: TGTGCCAGCAGCTCGTTAGCGGGGACCCAAGAGACCCAGTACTTC

V: TRBV27
size: -
D: -
J: TRBJ2-2
CDR3: CASSFLTYANTGELFF
DNA: TGTGCCAGCAGTTTTTTGACTTACGCGAACACCGGGGAGCTGTTTTTT

V: TRBV7-9
size: few
D: -
J: TRBJ2-5
CDR3: CASSYILREETQYF
DNA: TGTGCCAGCAGCTACATCCTCAGGGAAGAGACCCAGTACTTC

V: TRBV27
size: once
D: -
J: TRBJ2-7
CDR3: CASSFKGGRTEQYF
DNA: TGTGCCAGCAGCTTTAAGGGTGGCCGAACGGAGCAGTACTTC

V: TRBV7-9
size: -
D: -
J: TRBJ1-3
CDR3: CASSLPGGLGPIYF
DNA: TGTGCCAGCAGCCTTCCCGGGGGCCTAGGACCCATATATTTT

V: TRBV7-9
size: -
D: TRBD1
J: TRBJ1-2
CDR3: CASRSSRGLGYTF
DNA: TGTGCCAGCAGGTCTAGTAGGGGGCTTGGCTACACCTTC

V: TRBV4-2
size: once
D: -
J: TRBJ2-1
CDR3: CASSQMFNEQFF
DNA: TGTGCCAGCAGCCAGATGTTCAATGAGCAGTTCTTC

V: TRBV27
size: -
D: -
J: TRBJ2-7
CDR3: CASSRFIAYEQYF
DNA: TGTGCCAGCAGTCGTTTTATTGCCTACGAGCAGTACTTC

V: TRBV28
size: -
D: -
J: TRBJ1-1
CDR3: CASSFGGWNTEAFF
DNA: TGTGCCAGCAGTTTCGGGGGATGGAACACTGAAGCTTTCTTT

V: TRBV7-9
size: -
D: -
J: TRBJ2-2
CDR3: CAITINRPPDWNTGELFF
DNA: TGTGCCATCACAATTAATCGACCCCCGGACTGGAACACCGGGGAGCTGTTTTTT

V: TRBV2
size: -
D: -
J: TRBJ2-4
CDR3: CASSEDGGGNIQYF
DNA: TGTGCCAGCAGTGAGGATGGAGGGGGGAACATTCAGTACTTC

V: TRBV4-3
size: few
D: -
J: TRBJ2-7
CDR3: CASSPYQGNEQYF
DNA: TGCGCCAGCAGCCCCTACCAGGGCAACGAGCAGTACTTC

V: TRBV14
size: -
D: -
J: TRBJ1-1
CDR3: CASSQYSAEQNTEAFF
DNA: TGTGCCAGCAGCCAATATTCGGCGGAGCAGAACACTGAAGCTTTCTTT

V: TRBV28
size: few
D: TRBD2
J: TRBJ2-1
CDR3: CASHSGTSRYNEQFF
DNA: TGTGCCAGTCATTCCGGGACTAGCCGCTACAATGAGCAGTTCTTC

V: TRBV13
size: -
D: -
J: TRBJ1-1
CDR3: CASSPPGQLNTEAFF
DNA: TGTGCCAGCAGCCCCCCCGGACAGCTGAACACTGAAGCTTTCTTT

V: TRBV28
size: -
D: -
J: TRBJ2-1
CDR3: CASHLGVNEQFF
DNA: TGTGCCAGCCACCTCGGGGTCAATGAGCAGTTCTTC

V: TRBV7-9
size: few
D: -
J: TRBJ2-1
CDR3: CASSLAGGVSPNEQFF
DNA: TGTGCCAGCAGCTTAGCGGGGGGCGTTTCCCCGAATGAGCAGTTCTTC

V: TRBV6-5
size: -
D: -
J: TRBJ2-2
CDR3: CASRGSGELFF
DNA: TGTGCCAGCAGGGGTTCCGGGGAGCTGTTTTTT

V: TRBV28
size: -
D: -
J: TRBJ1-1
CDR3: CASSLTNLAGGAFF
DNA: TGTGCCAGCAGTTTGACAAATCTCGCGGGGGGAGCTTTCTTT

V: TRBV28
size: -
D: TRBD1
J: TRBJ1-5
CDR3: CASSPTGVRSNQPQHF
DNA: TGTGCCAGCAGCCCAACAGGGGTTAGGAGCAATCAGCCCCAGCATTTT

V: TRBV6-1
size: -
D: TRBD1
J: TRBJ2-7
CDR3: CASSVRTGGSGGISYEQYF
DNA: TGTGCCAGCAGTGTCAGGACAGGGGGGTCAGGCGGAATCTCCTACGAGCAGTACTTC

V: TRBV29-1
size: few
D: TRBD1
J: TRBJ1-3
CDR3: CSVGDGQGLSGNTIYF
DNA: TGCAGCGTTGGAGACGGACAGGGTCTATCTGGAAACACCATATATTTT

V: TRBV19
size: -
D: -
J: TRBJ1-5
CDR3: CASSIQPGDQPQHF
DNA: TGTGCCAGTAGTATCCAGCCGGGGGATCAGCCCCAGCATTTT

V: TRBV25-1
size: few
D: TRBD1
J: TRBJ2-5
CDR3: CAGGTGGKETQYF
DNA: TGTGCCGGTGGGACAGGGGGCAAAGAGACCCAGTACTTC

V: TRBV7-9
size: -
D: -
J: TRBJ2-7
CDR3: CASSLSPGGEQYF
DNA: TGTGCCAGCAGCTTATCCCCAGGGGGGGAGCAGTACTTC

V: TRBV30
size: -
D: -
J: TRBJ2-7
CDR3: CAWSSWGLSYEQYF
DNA: TGTGCCTGGAGTTCATGGGGTTTGTCCTACGAGCAGTACTTC

V: TRBV7-9
size: -
D: -
J: TRBJ2-3
CDR3: CASFDSARVFLAATDTQYF
DNA: TGTGCCAGCTTCGATTCCGCCCGGGTGTTTCTTGCTGCCACAGATACGCAGTATTTT

V: TRBV23-1
size: -
D: -
J: TRBJ2-7
CDR3: CASTKADNEYF
DNA: TGCGCCAGCACAAAAGCGGACAATGAGTACTTC

V: TRBV7-9
size: many
D: -
J: TRBJ2-7
CDR3: CASTKVTPYEQYF
DNA: TGTGCCAGCACCAAGGTCACACCCTACGAGCAGTACTTC

V: TRBV7-6
size: -
D: TRBD2
J: TRBJ2-1
CDR3: CASSLGAGVSYNEQFF
DNA: TGTGCCAGCAGCTTAGGGGCGGGGGTCTCCTACAATGAGCAGTTCTTC

V: TRBV27
size: once
D: TRBD1
J: TRBJ2-7
CDR3: CASRSTGSYEQYF
DNA: TGTGCCAGCAGATCGACAGGGTCCTACGAGCAGTACTTC

V: TRBV21-1
size: -
D: -
J: TRBJ2-3
CDR3: CASSKWGREDPRLSRTDTQYF
DNA: TGTGCCAGCAGCAAATGGGGGCGGGAAGATCCCAGGCTTTCTCGCACAGATACGCAGTATTTT

V: TRBV4-3
size: -
D: -
J: TRBJ2-5
CDR3: CASSQDRTYQETQYF
DNA: TGCGCCAGCAGCCAAGATCGAACATACCAAGAGACCCAGTACTTC

V: TRBV7-9
size: -
D: TRBD1
J: TRBJ2-2
CDR3: CASSVGQGGAGELFF
DNA: TGTGCCAGCAGCGTGGGACAGGGCGGCGCCGGGGAGCTGTTTTTT

V: TRBV19
size: few
D: TRBD1
J: TRBJ1-1
CDR3: CASSTGQETNTEAFF
DNA: TGTGCCAGTAGTACCGGACAGGAGACGAACACTGAAGCTTTCTTT

V: TRBV19
size: -
D: -
J: TRBJ1-1
CDR3: CASSIRGNTEAFF
DNA: TGTGCCAGTAGTATACGGGGGAACACTGAAGCTTTCTTT

V: TRBV4-3
size: few
D: TRBD2
J: TRBJ2-7
CDR3: CASSPREGPYEQYF
DNA: TGCGCCAGCAGCCCACGGGAGGGCCCCTACGAGCAGTACTTC

V: TRBV23-1
size: few
D: -
J: TRBJ2-5
CDR3: CASSHRVRAAQETQYF
DNA: TGCGCCAGCAGTCATCGGGTTCGGGCCGCCCAAGAGACCCAGTACTTC

V: TRBV27
size: -
D: -
J: TRBJ1-5
CDR3: CASSLFLPEGLNQPQHF
DNA: TGTGCCAGCAGTTTATTCCTTCCCGAGGGCCTTAATCAGCCCCAGCATTTT

V: TRBV28
size: few
D: -
J: TRBJ2-3
CDR3: CASSALILREQTTDTQYF
DNA: TGTGCCAGCAGTGCCCTTATTCTAAGGGAACAGACTACAGATACGCAGTATTTT

V: TRBV28
size: medium-sized
D: TRBD2
J: TRBJ2-5
CDR3: CASSVDTSGPKSEETQYF
DNA: TGTGCCAGCAGTGTCGACACTAGCGGACCGAAGAGTGAAGAGACCCAGTACTTC

V: TRBV13
size: -
D: TRBD1
J: TRBJ1-1
CDR3: CASSATNWDSRF
DNA: TGTGCCAGCAGCGCAACCAACTGGGACAGTAGATTT

V: TRBV7-9
size: few
D: -
J: TRBJ2-1
CDR3: CASSLSSQLASEFF
DNA: TGTGCCAGCAGCTTAAGTTCCCAACTAGCCTCCGAGTTCTTC

V: TRBV19
size: -
D: TRBD2
J: TRBJ2-3
CDR3: CASSISLAGGDTQYF
DNA: TGTGCCAGTAGTATTAGTCTAGCGGGAGGAGATACGCAGTATTTT

V: TRBV19
size: -
D: -
J: TRBJ2-7
CDR3: CASSMGAEYYYEQYF
DNA: TGTGCCAGTAGTATGGGGGCGGAGTACTACTACGAGCAGTACTTC

V: TRBV28
size: few
D: TRBD2
J: TRBJ2-2
CDR3: CASSLRTSYTGELFF
DNA: TGTGCCAGCAGTCTTCGGACTAGTTACACCGGGGAGCTGTTTTTT

V: TRBV7-2
size: few
D: -
J: TRBJ2-2
CDR3: CASSKDGRNTGELFF
DNA: TGTGCCAGCAGCAAGGACGGGAGGAACACCGGGGAGCTGTTTTTT

V: TRBV9
size: -
D: -
J: TRBJ1-3
CDR3: CASRTGNTIYF
DNA: TGTGCCAGCAGGACTGGAAACACCATATATTTT

V: TRBV6-5
size: -
D: TRBD2
J: TRBJ2-5
CDR3: CASSYGLAGGETQYF
DNA: TGTGCCAGCAGTTACGGTTTAGCGGGAGGAGAGACCCAGTACTTC

V: TRBV13
size: -
D: TRBD1
J: TRBJ2-7
CDR3: CASSLGRETGVYEQYF
DNA: TGTGCCAGCAGCTTAGGCCGAGAGACAGGGGTCTACGAGCAGTACTTC